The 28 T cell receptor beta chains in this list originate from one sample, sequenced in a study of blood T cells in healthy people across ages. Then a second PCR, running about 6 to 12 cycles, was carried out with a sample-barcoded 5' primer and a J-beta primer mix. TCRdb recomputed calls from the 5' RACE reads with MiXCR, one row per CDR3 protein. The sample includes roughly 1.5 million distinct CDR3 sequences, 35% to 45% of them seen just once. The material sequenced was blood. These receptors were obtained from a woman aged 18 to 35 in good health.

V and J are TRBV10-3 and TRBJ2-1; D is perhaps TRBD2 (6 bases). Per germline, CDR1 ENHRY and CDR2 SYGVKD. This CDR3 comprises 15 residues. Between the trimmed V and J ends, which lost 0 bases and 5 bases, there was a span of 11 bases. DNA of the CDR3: TGTGCCATCAGTGAGTCGGGAGGACCCGACAATGAGCAGTTCTTC. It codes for CAISESGGPDNEQFF.

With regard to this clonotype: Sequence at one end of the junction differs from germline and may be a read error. CDR3 region: CANSQGAGQGSNEQYF. In DNA form, the CDR3 reads TGCGCCAACAGCCAAGGGGCCGGACAGGGGTCTAACGAGCAGTACTTC. J is TRBJ2-7 and V is TRBV4-3, with 9 nucleotides matching TRBD1. The CDR3 has 16 residues. CDR1 and CDR2 from the germline V gene are LGHNA and YSLEER.

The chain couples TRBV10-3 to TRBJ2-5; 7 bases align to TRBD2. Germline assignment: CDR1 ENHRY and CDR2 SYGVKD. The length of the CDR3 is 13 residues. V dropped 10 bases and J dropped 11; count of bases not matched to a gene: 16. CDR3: CASGGAGEDEQYF. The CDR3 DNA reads TGTGCCAGCGGGGGAGCTGGGGAAGATGAGCAGTACTTC.

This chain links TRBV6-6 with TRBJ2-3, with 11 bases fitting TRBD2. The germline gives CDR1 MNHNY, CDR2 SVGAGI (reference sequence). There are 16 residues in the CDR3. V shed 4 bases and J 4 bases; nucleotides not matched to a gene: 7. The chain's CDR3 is CASSSPLAGVADTQYF. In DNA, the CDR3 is TGTGCCAGCAGTTCTCCACTAGCGGGAGTGGCAGATACGCAGTATTTT.

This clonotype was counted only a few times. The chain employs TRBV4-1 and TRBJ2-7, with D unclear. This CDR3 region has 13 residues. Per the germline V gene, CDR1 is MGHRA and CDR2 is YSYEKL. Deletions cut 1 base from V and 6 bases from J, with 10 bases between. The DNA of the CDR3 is TGCGCCAGCAGCCAAGTTAACCTTTTCGAGCAGTACTTC. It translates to CASSQVNLFEQYF.

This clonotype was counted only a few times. CDR3: CASSAAPTTGGTEAFF. The CDR3 DNA reads TGTGCCAGCAGCGCCGCCCCAACTACTGGGGGGACTGAAGCTTTCTTT. The chain joins TRBV7-2 to TRBJ1-1; TRBD1 might be the D (5 bases). CDR1 and CDR2 from the germline V gene are SGHTA and FQGNSA. CDR3 length: 16 residues. V was clipped by 5 bases and J by 5 bases, with 21 bases between them.

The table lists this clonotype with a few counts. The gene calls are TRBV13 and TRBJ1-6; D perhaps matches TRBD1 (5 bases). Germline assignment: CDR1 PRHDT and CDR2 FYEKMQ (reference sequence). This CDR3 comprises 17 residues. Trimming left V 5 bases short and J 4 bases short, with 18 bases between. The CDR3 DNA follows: TGTGCCAGCAGCCCGAACCCCAGGGAAAGTTATAATTCACCCCTCCACTTT. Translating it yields CASSPNPRESYNSPLHF.

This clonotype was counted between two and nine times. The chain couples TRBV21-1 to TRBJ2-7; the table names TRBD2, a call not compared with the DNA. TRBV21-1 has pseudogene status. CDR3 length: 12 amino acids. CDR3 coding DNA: TGTGCCAGCGGTCGAGGGATCAACGAGCAGTACTTC. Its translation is CASGRGINEQYF.

Here the CDR3 DNA reads TGTGCCAGCAGCCCTTCGGAGACCGGGGAGCTGTTTTTT. Encoded protein: CASSPSETGELFF. The chain uses TRBV12-3 or TRBV12-4 and TRBJ2-2; the D is unclear. V was shortened by 6 bases and J by 5 bases, with 10 bases between the two germline ends. The CDR3 has 13 amino acids.

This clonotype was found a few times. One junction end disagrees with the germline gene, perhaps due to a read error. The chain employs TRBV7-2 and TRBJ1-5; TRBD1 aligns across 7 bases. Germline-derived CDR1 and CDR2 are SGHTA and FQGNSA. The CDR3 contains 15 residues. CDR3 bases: TGTGACAGCAGCTTAGGACAGGATAGCAATCAGCCCCAGCATTTT. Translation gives CDSSLGQDSNQPQHF.

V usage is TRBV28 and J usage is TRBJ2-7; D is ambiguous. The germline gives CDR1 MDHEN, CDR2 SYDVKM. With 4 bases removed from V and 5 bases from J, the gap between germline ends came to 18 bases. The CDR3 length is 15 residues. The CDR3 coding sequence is TGTGCCAGCAGTTCCCCCGGACGGTCGTCCGACGAGCAGTACTTC. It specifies CASSSPGRSSDEQYF. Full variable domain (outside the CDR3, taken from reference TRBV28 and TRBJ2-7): DVKVTQSSRYLVKRTGEKVFLECVQDMDHENMFWYRQDPGLGLRLIYFSYDVKMKEKGDIPEGYSVSREKKERFSLILESASTNQTSMYLCASSSPGRSSDEQYFGPGTRLTVT.

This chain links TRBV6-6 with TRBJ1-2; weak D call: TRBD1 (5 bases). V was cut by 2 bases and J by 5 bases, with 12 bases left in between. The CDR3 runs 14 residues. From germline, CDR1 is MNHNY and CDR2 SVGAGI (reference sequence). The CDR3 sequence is CASSYHPGRYGYTF. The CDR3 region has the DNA TGTGCCAGCAGTTACCATCCAGGGAGATATGGCTACACCTTC.

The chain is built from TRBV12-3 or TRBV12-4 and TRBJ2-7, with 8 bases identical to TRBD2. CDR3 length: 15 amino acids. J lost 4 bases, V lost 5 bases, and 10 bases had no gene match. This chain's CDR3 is CASSREGRDLYEQYF. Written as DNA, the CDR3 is TGTGCCAGCAGTCGGGAGGGAAGGGACCTATACGAGCAGTACTTC.

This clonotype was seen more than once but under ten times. The CDR3 DNA is TGTGCCAGCAGTTATATTGGTCTAGCGGGGCTTTACAATGAGCAGTTCTTC. Translation: CASSYIGLAGLYNEQFF. This rearrangement joins TRBV6-2 or TRBV6-3 to TRBJ2-1; 9 nucleotides match TRBD2. Germline V gene sequence: CDR1 MNHEY, CDR2 SVGEGT. V lost 3 bases, J lost 4 bases, and 10 bases stayed unmatched. The CDR3 consists of 17 residues.

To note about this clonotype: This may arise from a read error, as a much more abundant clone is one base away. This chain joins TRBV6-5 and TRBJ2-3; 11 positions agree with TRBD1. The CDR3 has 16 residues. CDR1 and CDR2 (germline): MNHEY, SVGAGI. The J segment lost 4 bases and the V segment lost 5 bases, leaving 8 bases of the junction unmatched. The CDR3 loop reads CASSPMGQGDSDTQYF. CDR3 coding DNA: TGTGCCAGCAGTCCCATGGGACAGGGGGACTCAGATACGCAGTATTTT.

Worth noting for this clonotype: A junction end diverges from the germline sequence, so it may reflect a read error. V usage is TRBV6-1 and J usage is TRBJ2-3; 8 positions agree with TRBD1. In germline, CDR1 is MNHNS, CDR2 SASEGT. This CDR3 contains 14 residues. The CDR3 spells CASTRGTGTDTQYF. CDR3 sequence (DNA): TGTGCCAGCACTCGGGGGACAGGCACGGATACGCAGTATTTT.

CDR3 amino acids: CASSFVRDTEAFF. The CDR3 region has the DNA TGTGCCAGCAGCTTCGTCCGGGACACTGAAGCTTTCTTT. The rearrangement joins TRBV7-2 to TRBJ1-1; D is undetermined. V shed 3 bases and J shed 3 bases, with 8 bases lying between them. This CDR3 has 13 amino acids. Germline CDR1 SGHTA, CDR2 FQGNSA.

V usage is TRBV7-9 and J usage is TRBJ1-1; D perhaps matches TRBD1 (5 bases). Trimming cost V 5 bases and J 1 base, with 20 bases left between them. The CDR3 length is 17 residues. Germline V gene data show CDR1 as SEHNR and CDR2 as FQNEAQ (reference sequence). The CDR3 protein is CASSLKSQGLRNTEAFF. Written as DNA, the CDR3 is TGTGCCAGCAGCCTAAAATCCCAGGGATTACGGAACACTGAAGCTTTCTTT.

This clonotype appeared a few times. The CDR3 DNA is TGTGCCAGCAGCTTGAAAACCTCTGGAAACACCATATATTTT. This sequence encodes CASSLKTSGNTIYF. V and J are TRBV7-2 and TRBJ1-3; D unresolved. Per the germline V gene, CDR1 is SGHTA and CDR2 is FQGNSA. The CDR3 has 14 residues. Trimming left V 3 bases short and J 0 bases short, with 6 bases between.

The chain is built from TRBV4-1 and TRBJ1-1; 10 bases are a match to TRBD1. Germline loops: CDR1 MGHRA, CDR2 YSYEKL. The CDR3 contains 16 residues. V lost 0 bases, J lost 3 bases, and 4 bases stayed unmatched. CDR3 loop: CASSQEPDRGDTEAFF. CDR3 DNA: TGCGCCAGCAGCCAAGAACCGGACAGGGGGGACACTGAAGCTTTCTTT.

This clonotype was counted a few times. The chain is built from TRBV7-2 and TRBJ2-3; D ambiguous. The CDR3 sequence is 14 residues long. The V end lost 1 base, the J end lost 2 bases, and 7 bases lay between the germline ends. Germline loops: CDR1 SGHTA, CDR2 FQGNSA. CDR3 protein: CASSLDLNTDTQYF. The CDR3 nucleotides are TGTGCCAGCAGCTTAGACCTCAACACAGATACGCAGTATTTT.

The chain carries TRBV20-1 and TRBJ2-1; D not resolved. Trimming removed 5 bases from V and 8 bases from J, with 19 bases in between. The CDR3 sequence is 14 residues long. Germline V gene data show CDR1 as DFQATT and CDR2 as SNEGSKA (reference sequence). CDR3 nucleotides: TGCAGTGCTGGCCTCCGGGCCCAATCCTATGAGCAGTTCTTC. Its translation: CSAGLRAQSYEQFF.

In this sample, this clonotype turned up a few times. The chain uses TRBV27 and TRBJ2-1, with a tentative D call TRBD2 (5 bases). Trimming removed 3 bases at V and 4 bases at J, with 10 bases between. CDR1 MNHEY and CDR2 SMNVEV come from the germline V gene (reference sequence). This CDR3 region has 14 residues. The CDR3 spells CASSFEGVYNEQFF. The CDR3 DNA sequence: TGTGCCAGCAGTTTTGAGGGAGTGTACAATGAGCAGTTCTTC.

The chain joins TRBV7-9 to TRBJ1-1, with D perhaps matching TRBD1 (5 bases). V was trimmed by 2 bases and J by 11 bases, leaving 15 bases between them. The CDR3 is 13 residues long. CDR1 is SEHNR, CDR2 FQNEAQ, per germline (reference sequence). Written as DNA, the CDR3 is TGTGCCAGCAGCTTATCTACAACAGGTACCGCTTTCTTT. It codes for CASSLSTTGTAFF.

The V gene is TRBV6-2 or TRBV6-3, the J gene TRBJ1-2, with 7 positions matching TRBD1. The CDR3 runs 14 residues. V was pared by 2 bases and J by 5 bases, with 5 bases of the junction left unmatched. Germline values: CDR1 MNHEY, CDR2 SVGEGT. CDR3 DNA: TGTGCCAGCAGTTACCCCGGGACAGAATATGGCTACACCTTC. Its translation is CASSYPGTEYGYTF.

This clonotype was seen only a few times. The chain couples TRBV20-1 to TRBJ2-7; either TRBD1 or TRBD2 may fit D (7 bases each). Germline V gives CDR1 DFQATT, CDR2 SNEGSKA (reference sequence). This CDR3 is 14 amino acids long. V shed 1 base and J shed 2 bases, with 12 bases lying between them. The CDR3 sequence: CSARVAGGAYEQYF. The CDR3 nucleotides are TGCAGTGCTAGAGTGGCAGGGGGGGCCTACGAGCAGTACTTC.

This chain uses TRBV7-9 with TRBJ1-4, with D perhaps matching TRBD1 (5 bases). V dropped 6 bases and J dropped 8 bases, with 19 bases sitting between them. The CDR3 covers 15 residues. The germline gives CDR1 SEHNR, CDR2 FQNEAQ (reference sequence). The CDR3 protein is CASRPAGGIREKLFF. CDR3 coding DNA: TGTGCCAGCAGGCCGGCGGGGGGAATACGCGAAAAACTGTTTTTT.

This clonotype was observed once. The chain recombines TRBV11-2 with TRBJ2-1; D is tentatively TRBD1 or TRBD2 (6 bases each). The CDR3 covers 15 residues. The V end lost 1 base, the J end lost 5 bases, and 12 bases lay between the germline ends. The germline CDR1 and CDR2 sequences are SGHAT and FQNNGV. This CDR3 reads CASSLVRGGNNEQFF. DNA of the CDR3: TGTGCCAGCAGCTTAGTCAGGGGAGGAAACAATGAGCAGTTCTTC.